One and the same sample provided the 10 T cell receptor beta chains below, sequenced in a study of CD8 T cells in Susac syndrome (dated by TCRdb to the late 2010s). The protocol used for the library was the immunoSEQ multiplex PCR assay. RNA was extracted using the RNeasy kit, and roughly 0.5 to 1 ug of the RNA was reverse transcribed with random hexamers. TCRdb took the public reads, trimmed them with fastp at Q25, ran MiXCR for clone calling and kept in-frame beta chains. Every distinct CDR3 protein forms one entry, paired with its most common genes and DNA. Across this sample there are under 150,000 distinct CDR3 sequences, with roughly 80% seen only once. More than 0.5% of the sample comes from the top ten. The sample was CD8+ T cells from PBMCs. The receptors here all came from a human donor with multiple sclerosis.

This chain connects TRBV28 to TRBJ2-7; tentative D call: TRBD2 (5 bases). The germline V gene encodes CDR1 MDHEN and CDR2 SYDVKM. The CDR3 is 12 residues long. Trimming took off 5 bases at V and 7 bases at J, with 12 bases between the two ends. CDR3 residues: CASSPGFREQYF. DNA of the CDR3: TGTGCCAGCAGTCCGGGATTTCGGGAGCAGTACTTC.

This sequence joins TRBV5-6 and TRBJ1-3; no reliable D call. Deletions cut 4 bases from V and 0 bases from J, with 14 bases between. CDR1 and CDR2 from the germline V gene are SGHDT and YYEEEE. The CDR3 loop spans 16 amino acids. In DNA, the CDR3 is TGTGCCAGCAGCCACGATGTACTGGGCTCTGGAAACACCATATATTTT. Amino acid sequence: CASSHDVLGSGNTIYF.

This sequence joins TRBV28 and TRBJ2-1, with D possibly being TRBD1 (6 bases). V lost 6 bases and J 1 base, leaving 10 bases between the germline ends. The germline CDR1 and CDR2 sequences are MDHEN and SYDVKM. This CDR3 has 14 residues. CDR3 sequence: CASRVRGSYNEQFF. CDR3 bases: TGTGCCAGCAGGGTCAGGGGATCCTACAATGAGCAGTTCTTC.

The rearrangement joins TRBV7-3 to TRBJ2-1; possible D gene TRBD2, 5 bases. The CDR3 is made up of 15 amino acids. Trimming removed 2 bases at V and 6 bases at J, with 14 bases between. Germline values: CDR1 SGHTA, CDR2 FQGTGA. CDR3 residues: CASSLYLWLANEQFF. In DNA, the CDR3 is TGTGCCAGCAGCTTATATCTTTGGCTAGCCAATGAGCAGTTCTTC.

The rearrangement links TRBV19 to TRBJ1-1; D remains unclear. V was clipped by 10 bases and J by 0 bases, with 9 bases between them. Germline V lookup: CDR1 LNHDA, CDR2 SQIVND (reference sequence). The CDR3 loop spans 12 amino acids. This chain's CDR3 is CATFGMNTEAFF. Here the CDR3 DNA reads TGTGCCACCTTCGGCATGAACACTGAAGCTTTCTTT.

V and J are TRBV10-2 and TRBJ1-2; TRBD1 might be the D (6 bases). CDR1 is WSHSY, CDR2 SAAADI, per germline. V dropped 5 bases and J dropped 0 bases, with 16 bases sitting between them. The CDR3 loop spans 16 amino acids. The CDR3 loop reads CASSPPQGPSNYGYTF. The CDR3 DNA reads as TGCGCCAGCAGTCCACCCCAGGGGCCTTCTAACTATGGCTACACCTTC.

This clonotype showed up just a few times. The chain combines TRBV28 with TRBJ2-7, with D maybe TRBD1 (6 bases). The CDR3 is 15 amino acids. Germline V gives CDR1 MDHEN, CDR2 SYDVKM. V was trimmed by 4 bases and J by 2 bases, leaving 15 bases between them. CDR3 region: CASSSAGERTYEQYF. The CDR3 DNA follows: TGTGCCAGCAGTTCGGCAGGGGAAAGGACCTACGAGCAGTACTTC.

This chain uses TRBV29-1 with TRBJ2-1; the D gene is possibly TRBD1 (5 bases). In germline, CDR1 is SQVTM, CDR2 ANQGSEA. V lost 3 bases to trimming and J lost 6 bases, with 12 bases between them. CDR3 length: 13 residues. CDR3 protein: CSVDSSRGNEQFF. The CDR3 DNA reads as TGCAGCGTTGATTCCAGTAGGGGCAATGAGCAGTTCTTC.

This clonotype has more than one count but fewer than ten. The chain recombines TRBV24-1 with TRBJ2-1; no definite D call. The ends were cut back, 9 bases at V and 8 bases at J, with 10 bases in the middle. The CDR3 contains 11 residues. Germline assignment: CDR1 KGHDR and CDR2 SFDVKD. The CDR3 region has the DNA TGTGCCACCTCTGATGGGGATGAGCAGTTCTTC. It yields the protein CATSDGDEQFF.

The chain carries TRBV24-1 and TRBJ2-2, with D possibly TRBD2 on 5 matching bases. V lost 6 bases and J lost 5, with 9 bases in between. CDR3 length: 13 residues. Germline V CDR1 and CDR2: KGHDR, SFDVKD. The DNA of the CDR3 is TGTGCCACCAGTTACCTAGCTACCGGGGAGCTGTTTTTT. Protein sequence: CATSYLATGELFF.